These T cell receptor beta chains were read from a single sample in a study of T cells after yellow fever vaccination. Using its own MiXCR run on the 5' RACE reads, TCRdb lists one record per CDR3 protein. The sample yields some 220,000 distinct CDR3 sequences, approximately 3% seen once. Sequencing used CD4+ T cells sorted from PBMCs, obtained 10 days after the yellow fever booster vaccination. The receptors were sampled from a man between 18 and 35 years old who received the YFV17D yellow fever vaccine. Both conserved end residues are trimmed from each CDR3.

v_call: TRBV9; cdr3_aa: ASSARQNTGELF
v_call: TRBV20-1; cdr3_aa: SARGRTGSSEAF
v_call: TRBV30; cdr3_aa: AWGLDTQY
v_call: TRBV7-2; cdr3_aa: ASSSPYTRTTDTQY
v_call: TRBV20-1; cdr3_aa: SALDRSPGAKNIQY
v_call: TRBV20-1; cdr3_aa: SATRTSGSYEQY
v_call: TRBV12-3/TRBV12-4; cdr3_aa: ASQLGQGVNTEAF
v_call: TRBV6-6; cdr3_aa: ASTLRGGTEAF
v_call: TRBV3-1; cdr3_aa: ASSQVSGANIQY
v_call: TRBV12-3/TRBV12-4; cdr3_aa: ASRRTSGGYNEQF
v_call: TRBV4-3; cdr3_aa: ASSQRLGQGGYEQY
v_call: TRBV20-1; cdr3_aa: SARGGGMAGTDTQY
v_call: TRBV5-5; cdr3_aa: ASSLAGTGYNEQF
v_call: TRBV28; cdr3_aa: ASSFALLAGGLGDTQY
v_call: TRBV7-2; cdr3_aa: ASSPDRDRSYGYT
v_call: TRBV5-1; cdr3_aa: ASNFHPEAPYGYT
v_call: TRBV10-3; cdr3_aa: ATVGQGRNYGYT
v_call: TRBV20-1; cdr3_aa: SAGEWAGELF
v_call: TRBV5-6; cdr3_aa: ASSAGPGRTEAF
v_call: TRBV18; cdr3_aa: ASSPSSGGENEQF
v_call: TRBV7-2; cdr3_aa: ASSRSLTEAF
v_call: TRBV11-2; cdr3_aa: ASSLPGGETQY
v_call: TRBV5-1; cdr3_aa: ASSMTGRDTEAF
v_call: TRBV6-5; cdr3_aa: ASSAPGQGYTEAF
v_call: TRBV6-5; cdr3_aa: ASSLGVSTDTQY
v_call: TRBV5-4; cdr3_aa: ASGSPRGETQY
v_call: TRBV20-1; cdr3_aa: SATLIRGGIDTQY
v_call: TRBV20-1; cdr3_aa: SARPLGGTSGGNTGELF
v_call: TRBV24-1; cdr3_aa: ATSDYSGGLTGELF
v_call: TRBV28; cdr3_aa: ASSLWDGVSGYT
v_call: TRBV12-3/TRBV12-4; cdr3_aa: ASSLRGMGANVLT
v_call: TRBV19; cdr3_aa: ASSIQGSSTDTQY
v_call: TRBV27; cdr3_aa: ASSLSRLAVSTDTQY
v_call: TRBV10-3; cdr3_aa: AISRGTNTDTQY
v_call: TRBV4-2; cdr3_aa: ASSRDSASNQPQH
v_call: TRBV12-3/TRBV12-4; cdr3_aa: ASSSPSPGYYEQY
v_call: TRBV10-3; cdr3_aa: AISESPTANNEQF
v_call: TRBV5-6; cdr3_aa: ASSVGGTGNTIY
v_call: TRBV12-3/TRBV12-4; cdr3_aa: ASSPDTGTEGYT
v_call: TRBV28; cdr3_aa: ASSYLGLGLVGTQY
v_call: TRBV12-3/TRBV12-4; cdr3_aa: ASSLGRSNQPQH
v_call: TRBV20-1; cdr3_aa: SARVTGTDTQY
v_call: TRBV28; cdr3_aa: ASGAGQYNEQF
v_call: TRBV6-5; cdr3_aa: ASSYFAPTGREQY
v_call: TRBV10-1; cdr3_aa: ASSDVGDRDPDTQY
v_call: TRBV5-6; cdr3_aa: ASTMDSRTGQHPSYEQY
v_call: TRBV4-1; cdr3_aa: ASSQDSLGAPGANVLT
v_call: TRBV19; cdr3_aa: ASSNSDTIETQY
v_call: TRBV28; cdr3_aa: ASSPGQGDYGYT
v_call: TRBV7-9; cdr3_aa: ASSIGGGGGETQY
v_call: TRBV5-1; cdr3_aa: ASSLKGAQDTEAF
v_call: TRBV5-1; cdr3_aa: ASSSAPAMNTEAF
v_call: TRBV7-2; cdr3_aa: ASSLSPGGEQF
v_call: TRBV6-2/TRBV6-3; cdr3_aa: ASSSAGLYEGYT